The 32 T cell receptor beta chains given below trace back to one sample, sequenced in a study of metastatic and nonmetastatic thyroid tumors. Prior to thyroid surgery, none of the patients had received any treatment. Via MiXCR, TCRdb re-called the PCR reads. The sample yields tens of thousands of clones, 15% seen once. The sample consisted of blood. The receptor set was obtained from a female donor with papillary thyroid cancer or a benign thyroid nodule (not recorded which). Some clones in this sample may be carry-over from other donors' samples.

The table lists this clone with a few counts. Possible read error: a much larger clone is one base away. Here the CDR3 reads CASRDYLQETQYF. As DNA, the CDR3 is TGTGCCAGTCGGGACTACTTACAAGAGACCCAGTACTTC. The chain uses TRBV19 and TRBJ2-5, with 7 nucleotides matching TRBD2. The V segment lost 8 bases and the J segment 2 bases; nucleotides outside the gene matches: 5. In germline, CDR1 is LNHDA, CDR2 SQIVND (reference sequence). This CDR3 comprises 13 residues.

This clone has a count of ten or more. This may be a read error, as it is one base from a much larger clone. V and J are TRBV6-1 and TRBJ2-7; 8 bases align to TRBD1. Germline V gene data show CDR1 as MNHNS and CDR2 as SASEGT. There are 13 residues in the CDR3. CDR3 in DNA: TGTGCCAGCAGCTCGAGGACAGGGTACGGGCAGTACTTC. It codes for CASSSRTGYGQYF.

This clone was picked up a small number of times. This chain links TRBV5-4 with TRBJ1-2; maybe TRBD1 (6 bases). The CDR3 has 14 residues. Germline V lookup: CDR1 SGHNT, CDR2 YYREEE (reference sequence). Trimming removed 3 bases at V and 4 bases at J, with 13 bases between. The CDR3 is CASSSRGGGYGYTF. In nucleotides, the CDR3 is TGTGCCAGCAGCTCCCGGGGAGGGGGCTATGGCTACACCTTC. Combining the CDR3 with reference TRBV5-4 and TRBJ1-2 gives the whole variable domain ETGVTQSPTHLIKTRGQQVTLRCSSQSGHNTVSWYQQALGQGPQFIFQYYREEENGRGNFPPRFSGLQFPNYSSELNVNALELDDSALYLCASSSRGGGYGYTFGSGTRLTVV.

There are many counts of this clone. The rearrangement links TRBV6-8 to TRBJ2-1; D is ambiguous. The CDR3 runs to 14 residues. V lost 4 bases to trimming and J lost 8 bases, with 15 bases between them. The germline CDR1 and CDR2 sequences are MNHGY and SAAAGT. The CDR3 nucleotides read TGTGCCAGCAGTTCCCCCATAGTAAAGTATGAGCAGTTCTTC. Amino acids: CASSSPIVKYEQFF.

With regard to this clone: This may be a read error, as it is one base from a much larger clone. V usage is TRBV20-1 and J usage is TRBJ2-5; D might be TRBD1 (5 bases). The CDR3 has 15 amino acids. V was clipped by 4 bases and J by 2 bases, with 17 bases between them. CDR1 is DFQATT, CDR2 SNEGSKA, per germline (reference sequence). Written as DNA, the CDR3 is TGCAGTGCTATAGCCCTCAGGGCGGCTCAAGAGACCCAGTACTTC. It codes for CSAIALRAAQETQYF.

The table lists this clone with a few counts. The rearrangement links TRBV4-1 to TRBJ2-3; D could derive from TRBD1 or TRBD2 (5 bases each). Germline V gene lookup returns CDR1 MGHRA and CDR2 YSYEKL. The V end was cut by 5 bases, the J end by 4 bases, with 10 bases between. The CDR3 is 13 amino acids. CDR3 coding DNA: TGCGCCAGCAGCTCACAGGAGGCAGATACGCAGTATTTT. This gives the protein CASSSQEADTQYF.

The sample holds a few counts of this clone. A much more abundant neighbour one base away suggests this may be a read error. Distinct nucleotide sequences in the sample also encode this CDR3. J is TRBJ1-1 and V is TRBV28; D unresolved. Looked up from germline, CDR1 is MDHEN and CDR2 is SYDVKM. The CDR3 sequence is 14 residues long. DNA of the CDR3: TGTGCCAGCAGTTGGGCAAGCCCGAACACTGAGGCTTTCTTT. Translated, it gives CASSWASPNTEAFF.

The chain combines TRBV7-2 with TRBJ1-6, with D possibly being TRBD1 (5 bases). This CDR3 is built from 15 residues. V lost 7 bases, J lost 10 bases, and 20 bases lay in between. The germline CDR1 and CDR2 sequences are SGHTA and FQGNSA. CDR3 residues: CASIPPTAGLSPLHF. The CDR3 nucleotides read TGTGCCAGCATCCCTCCGACAGCGGGACTATCACCCCTCCACTTT.

Many counts were recorded for this clone. The J gene is TRBJ1-1, the V gene TRBV7-2; TRBD1 might be the D (6 bases). This CDR3 has 14 amino acids. CDR1 and CDR2 from the germline V gene are SGHTA and FQGNSA. Trimming shortened V by 1 base and J by 7 bases, and 13 bases separated the two germline ends. The CDR3 sequence: CASSLELGGHEAFF. The CDR3 DNA reads as TGTGCCAGCAGCTTAGAGTTAGGGGGGCATGAAGCTTTCTTT.

At least ten counts were recorded for this clone. The chain recombines TRBV2 with TRBJ1-4, with D perhaps matching TRBD1 (5 bases). The V gene lost 6 bases and the J gene lost 3 bases, with 5 bases spanning the gap. The CDR3 loop spans 12 amino acids. The germline V gene encodes CDR1 SNHLY and CDR2 FYNNEI. In nucleotides, the CDR3 is TGTGCCAGCAGACAGGCTAATGAAAAACTGTTTTTT. It encodes CASRQANEKLFF.

This clone was detected many times. The junction shows a germline mismatch at one end, possibly a read error. The rearrangement joins TRBV4-2 to TRBJ2-7; the D gene could be TRBD1 or TRBD2 (6 bases each). The CDR3 runs to 14 residues. The V gene's germline CDR1 is LGHNA and CDR2 YNFKEQ. CDR3 amino acids: CASSEEGGSNEQYF. In DNA, the CDR3 is TGTGCCAGCAGCGAAGAGGGGGGATCGAACGAGCAGTACTTC.

In its sample, this clone was seen many times. In DNA, the CDR3 is TGTGCCAGCAGCTTAAGGACTAGCGGGGAACCTTACGAGCAGTACTTC. This gives the protein CASSLRTSGEPYEQYF. The chain is built from TRBV13 and TRBJ2-7; 12 nucleotides align to TRBD2. Germline assignment: CDR1 PRHDT and CDR2 FYEKMQ (reference sequence). With V trimmed by 2 bases and J by 4 bases, 6 bases remained unmatched. The length of the CDR3 is 16 residues.

This clone was seen repeatedly, ten times or more. The rearrangement uses TRBV6-1 and TRBJ1-1, with D possibly TRBD1 on 5 matching bases. Trimming shortened V by 6 bases and J by 6 bases, and 8 bases separated the two germline ends. This CDR3 is 11 amino acids long. Germline loops: CDR1 MNHNS, CDR2 SASEGT. DNA for the CDR3: TGTGCCAGCAGGTGGGGGTCTGAAGCTTTCTTT. Amino acids: CASRWGSEAFF.

This clone was picked up many times. This sequence joins TRBV28 and TRBJ1-4, with TRBD1 matching over 10 bases. This CDR3 comprises 17 residues. Germline CDR1 reads MDHEN; CDR2 reads SYDVKM. V gave up 3 bases and J gave up 4 bases; unmatched junction bases: 8. The CDR3 nucleotides are TGTGCCAGCAGTTTCCAGCCGGGACAGGGGATTAATGAAAAACTGTTTTTT. It specifies CASSFQPGQGINEKLFF. Filled out from reference TRBV28 and TRBJ1-4, the complete variable domain reads DVKVTQSSRYLVKRTGEKVFLECVQDMDHENMFWYRQDPGLGLRLIYFSYDVKMKEKGDIPEGYSVSREKKERFSLILESASTNQTSMYLCASSFQPGQGINEKLFFGSGTQLSVL.

The V gene is TRBV5-1, the J gene TRBJ2-7, with 10 bases fitting TRBD2. The V and J ends lost 5 bases and 3 bases, in that order; junction bases with no gene match: 17. The V gene's germline CDR1 is SGHRS and CDR2 YFSETQ. The length of the CDR3 is 18 residues. Written as DNA, the CDR3 is TGCGCCAGCAGTCTGGTCTCTTTAGCGGGGGGTTTTCGCTACGAGCAGTACTTC. It translates to CASSLVSLAGGFRYEQYF.

Regarding this clone: A much larger clone lies one base from this, so it may be a read error. This sequence joins TRBV4-2 and TRBJ2-1; 8 positions match TRBD2. The CDR3 contains 17 residues. With V trimmed by 0 bases and J by 6 bases, 10 bases remained unmatched. CDR1 and CDR2 from the germline V gene are LGHNA and YNFKEQ. Here the CDR3 DNA reads TGTGCCAGCAGCCAAGAGCCCCTGTGCGGGGGGTTCAATGAGCAGTTCTTC. Its protein product is CASSQEPLCGGFNEQFF.

Details on this clone: One base away lies a much larger clone, so this may be a sequencing read error. V gene TRBV28 combines with J gene TRBJ2-1; D possibly uses TRBD1 or TRBD2 (6 bases each). Germline CDR1 MDHEN, CDR2 SYDVKM. This CDR3 is 15 amino acids long. V gave up 3 bases and J gave up 5 bases, with 14 bases separating them. In nucleotides, the CDR3 is TGTGCCAGCAGTTTTTTCATCGGGGGCGACAATGAGCAGTTCTTC. Its translation is CASSFFIGGDNEQFF.

About this clone: With a much larger clone just one base away, this may be a read error. The genes are TRBV4-2 and TRBJ1-1, with D possibly matching TRBD1 (6 bases). Germline V gene data show CDR1 as LGHNA and CDR2 as YNFKEQ. The CDR3 runs 16 residues. CDR3 residues: CASIQYREGFLAEAFF. In DNA, the CDR3 is TGTGCCAGCATCCAATACAGGGAAGGTTTTCTGGCTGAAGCTTTCTTT.

This clone came up many times. The chain uses TRBV19 and TRBJ1-3; TRBD1 might be the D (5 bases). V lost 8 bases and J lost 4, with 12 bases in between. The germline V gene has CDR1 LNHDA and CDR2 SQIVND (reference sequence). CDR3 length: 13 residues. The CDR3 region is CASRDFLGNTIYF. The CDR3 nucleotides read TGTGCCAGTCGGGACTTTCTCGGAAACACCATATATTTT.

This clone has at least ten counts. This chain connects TRBV9 to TRBJ1-4; TRBD1 is a possible D gene (5 bases). Per the germline V gene, CDR1 is SGDLS and CDR2 is YYNGEE. This CDR3 contains 16 residues. V was clipped by 3 bases and J by 8 bases, with 20 bases between them. Written as DNA, the CDR3 is TGTGCCAGCAGCGCCGGGACCCACCCTAACGGGGAAAAACTGTTTTTT. Translated: CASSAGTHPNGEKLFF.

This clone was observed many times. The V gene is TRBV6-1, the J gene TRBJ2-5; 12 nucleotides agree with TRBD2. CDR3 length: 15 residues. V shed 5 bases, J shed 7 bases, and the junction held 8 bases outside the gene matches. Germline V lookup: CDR1 MNHNS, CDR2 SASEGT. The CDR3 loop is CASSSLGLAGTTQYF. For the CDR3, the DNA is TGTGCCAGCAGTTCACTTGGACTAGCGGGGACGACCCAGTACTTC.

This clone was recorded at least ten times. V and J are TRBV6-1 and TRBJ2-1; the D call may be TRBD1 or TRBD2 (5 bases each). V was cut by 0 bases and J by 14 bases, with 14 bases left in between. This CDR3 is built from 13 residues. CDR1 is MNHNS, CDR2 SASEGT, per germline. CDR3 in amino acids: CASSEALEGREFF. The CDR3 DNA reads as TGTGCCAGCAGTGAAGCTCTCGAGGGACGGGAGTTCTTC.

This clone came up many times. J is TRBJ2-7 and V is TRBV5-1, with TRBD2 as a possible D gene (5 bases). Germline values: CDR1 SGHRS, CDR2 YFSETQ. CDR3 length: 14 residues. The V gene lost 1 base and the J gene lost 4 bases, with 12 bases spanning the gap. The chain's CDR3 is CASSLPPEVYEQYF. CDR3 DNA sequence: TGCGCCAGCAGCTTGCCTCCGGAGGTTTACGAGCAGTACTTC.

The chain joins TRBV20-1 to TRBJ2-3; 8 bases line up with TRBD2. The CDR3 has 19 residues. Trimming removed 6 bases from V and 3 bases from J; junction bases left unmatched: 23. Germline V CDR1 and CDR2: DFQATT, SNEGSKA (reference sequence). The CDR3 region is CSARYRGDSGATRTDTQYF. In nucleotides, the CDR3 is TGCAGTGCCAGATATCGGGGGGATAGCGGGGCAACAAGGACAGATACGCAGTATTTT.

Worth noting for this clone: No DNA is shown, since the ends of the CDR3 on it are uncertain; the CDR3 is the one TCRdb lists. The chain has TRBV28 and TRBJ2-1; TRBD2 reflects the table's D call only, with no check against the DNA. In germline, CDR1 is MDHEN, CDR2 SYDVKM. With termini counted, the CDR3 has 16 amino acids. This CDR3 reads CASSFASGAARYEHFF.

This clone came up many times. V usage is TRBV2 and J usage is TRBJ2-3, with D uncertain. This CDR3 is built from 13 residues. Looked up from germline, CDR1 is SNHLY and CDR2 is FYNNEI. V was pared by 2 bases and J by 0 bases, with 3 bases between. The CDR3 here is CASSEYSTDTQYF. The CDR3 region has the DNA TGTGCCAGCAGTGAATATAGCACAGATACGCAGTATTTT.

This clone was counted a few times. The chain is built from TRBV10-3 and TRBJ1-2, with D unresolved. The CDR3 extends over 12 amino acids. In germline, CDR1 is ENHRY, CDR2 SYGVKD. Trimming cost V 4 bases and J 5 bases, with 8 bases left between them. CDR3 sequence reads: CAISAGQYGYTF. The CDR3 nucleotides read TGTGCCATCAGTGCTGGCCAGTATGGCTACACCTTC.

This clone has at least ten counts. The genes are TRBV9 and TRBJ1-1, with 7 bases fitting TRBD1. Unmatched junction bases numbered 7, after V lost 7 bases and J lost 4 bases. CDR1 and CDR2 from the germline V gene are SGDLS and YYNGEE. This CDR3 region has 13 residues. DNA of the CDR3: TGTGCCAGCGCTCAGGGGGGGAGCACTGAAGCTTTCTTT. Its translation is CASAQGGSTEAFF.

In this sample, this clone turned up many times. The chain recombines TRBV6-5 with TRBJ2-5; a possible D gene is TRBD1 (5 bases). There are 13 residues in the CDR3. V lost 2 bases, J lost 5 bases, and 9 bases lay in between. Germline CDR1 MNHEY, CDR2 SVGAGI. In DNA, the CDR3 is TGTGCCAGCAGTTACCACAGGACGGAGACCCAGTACTTC. Translated: CASSYHRTETQYF.

Turning to this clone: Other DNA sequences of this sample code for an identical CDR3. The rearrangement links TRBV12-3 or TRBV12-4 to TRBJ2-7; possibly TRBD2 for D (5 bases). Trimming shortened V by 7 bases and J by 7 bases, and 32 bases separated the two germline ends. There are 18 residues in the CDR3. DNA for the CDR3: TGTGCCAGCACCCTGGTCTTGGACGGTCGTGTTCTACAGCGGGAGCAGTACTTC. It translates to CASTLVLDGRVLQREQYF.

This clone turned up a few times. A read error may account for a junction end that differs from germline. The gene calls are TRBV6-5 and TRBJ1-1; D gene ambiguous. The length of the CDR3 is 13 residues. Germline CDR1 is MNHEY and CDR2 is SVGAGI. CDR3: CASIYLGYTEAFF. CDR3 DNA: TGTGCCAGCATTTACTTAGGGTACACTGAAGCTTTCTTT.

The V and J genes are TRBV11-3 and TRBJ2-7; 8 bases match TRBD2. V lost 1 base, J lost 2 bases, and 7 bases stayed unmatched. CDR1 is SGHNT, CDR2 YENEEA, per germline. The CDR3 length is 16 residues. CDR3: CASSLVATSVPYEQYF. The CDR3 nucleotides are TGTGCCAGCAGCTTAGTGGCGACTAGCGTCCCCTACGAGCAGTACTTC.